A selection of T cell receptor beta chains follows, all from one sample in a study of T cells after yellow fever vaccination. TCRdb used MiXCR to reprocess the 5' RACE reads, holding one entry per CDR3 protein. The sample shows more than 300,000 distinct CDR3 sequences, roughly 10% of them seen only once. The input for sequencing was CD4+ T cells sorted from PBMCs, taken 45 days after the yellow fever booster vaccination. The receptors were sampled from a man aged 18 to 29 who received the YFV17D yellow fever vaccine. The CDR3 runs from the conserved cysteine through the conserved F or W. D genes are given only for firm matches. Clone size is given for some rows only: seen once, a few or many times, or a class if the clone is expanded.

TRBJ1-2 | few | TRBV10-3 | . | CAISEIKPNAYGYTF | TGTGCCATCAGTGAGATCAAACCAAACGCCTATGGCTACACCTTC
TRBJ1-4 | . | TRBV20-1 | . | CSAEAYDEKLFF | TGCAGCGCAGAGGCCTACGATGAAAAACTGTTTTTT
TRBJ1-4 | few | TRBV5-1 | . | CASSTGEINEKLFF | TGCGCCAGCAGCACCGGGGAGATTAATGAAAAACTGTTTTTT
TRBJ1-6 | many | TRBV5-1 | . | CASSLAMGINSPLHF | TGCGCCAGCAGCTTGGCAATGGGGATCAATTCACCCCTCCACTTT
TRBJ2-3 | . | TRBV25-1 | TRBD2 | CASSAALAGGTDTQYF | TGTGCCAGCAGTGCAGCTCTAGCGGGGGGCACAGATACGCAGTATTTT
TRBJ2-5 | . | TRBV6-2/TRBV6-3 | . | CASGPPVKTQYF | TGTGCCAGCGGGCCCCCGGTGAAGACCCAGTACTTC
TRBJ2-2 | . | TRBV11-1 | . | CASSRVGELFF | TGTGCCAGCAGCCGGGTCGGGGAGCTGTTTTTT
TRBJ2-3 | . | TRBV5-4 | TRBD2 | CASSLLAGGSITDTQYF | TGTGCCAGCAGCTTACTAGCGGGGGGCTCAATCACAGATACGCAGTATTTT
TRBJ2-3 | few | TRBV12-3/TRBV12-4 | . | CASIPNGGGYTQYF | TGTGCCAGCATCCCGAACGGGGGTGGGTATACGCAGTATTTT
TRBJ2-5 | many | TRBV18 | TRBD2 | CASSPGTTAGAQYF | TGTGCCAGCTCACCCGGGACTACCGCGGGGGCCCAGTACTTC
TRBJ2-1 | many | TRBV20-1 | TRBD2 | CSAASRGYYNEQFF | TGCAGTGCCGCTTCGCGGGGGTATTACAATGAGCAGTTCTTC
TRBJ1-1 | . | TRBV4-2 | . | CASSQQQDTEAFF | TGTGCCAGCAGCCAACAACAGGACACTGAAGCTTTCTTT
TRBJ2-5 | few | TRBV6-5 | TRBD2 | CASSYSPRGGSETQYF | TGTGCCAGCAGTTACTCCCCCCGGGGGGGAAGCGAGACCCAGTACTTC
TRBJ1-3 | . | TRBV7-9 | . | CASSPTGGVNF | TGTGCCAGCAGCCCAACGGGGGGAGTTAACTTT
TRBJ1-1 | . | TRBV19 | . | CASTPQRLTEAFF | TGTGCCAGTACCCCTCAGAGGTTGACTGAAGCTTTCTTT
TRBJ1-5 | once | TRBV7-2 | . | CASSLVQGSNQPQHF | TGTGCCAGCAGCCTGGTGCAGGGATCGAATCAGCCCCAGCATTTT
TRBJ2-5 | few | TRBV5-1 | TRBD2 | CASTRAGGPETQYF | TGCGCCAGCACCAGAGCGGGGGGGCCGGAGACCCAGTACTTC
TRBJ2-4 | few | TRBV7-2 | TRBD1 | CASSFTGGANIQYF | TGTGCCAGCAGCTTTACAGGGGGCGCAAACATTCAGTACTTC
TRBJ2-1 | . | TRBV9 | TRBD1 | CASSVVGQAYNEQFF | TGTGCCAGCAGCGTAGTTGGACAGGCATACAATGAGCAGTTCTTC
TRBJ1-4 | . | TRBV9 | . | CASNSQGHGEKLFF | TGTGCCAGCAACTCCCAGGGGCATGGGGAAAAACTGTTTTTT
TRBJ2-3 | few | TRBV7-2 | . | CASSRDLYPQYF | TGTGCCAGCAGCCGGGACCTTTATCCGCAGTATTTT
TRBJ2-3 | . | TRBV27 | . | CASNPRRGTTDTQYF | TGTGCCAGCAACCCAAGAAGGGGAACCACAGATACGCAGTATTTT
TRBJ2-5 | few | TRBV5-1 | . | CASSTKPGVLRETQYF | TGCGCCAGCAGCACCAAACCAGGGGTCCTCCGGGAGACCCAGTACTTC
TRBJ1-1 | many | TRBV10-3 | TRBD1 | CAITTTGGTEAFF | TGTGCCATCACCACGACAGGGGGCACTGAAGCTTTCTTT
TRBJ2-5 | few | TRBV2 | TRBD1 | CASSEDGRGKTQYF | TGTGCCAGCAGTGAGGATGGCAGGGGGAAGACCCAGTACTTC